Presented here are 8 T cell receptor beta chains from one specimen sequenced in a study of cytotoxic CD8 clonotypes in ibrutinib-treated CLL. Only in-frame clones appear in the TCRdb table, and some are missing; sequencing was by immunoSEQ multiplex PCR. The data contain approximately 100,000 clones, roughly 57% of them singletons. The material was PBMCs, obtained after 24 months of ibrutinib treatment. These receptors were obtained from a human donor with chronic lymphocytic leukemia.

This clone was recorded only once. The chain carries TRBV2 and TRBJ2-3, with D possibly being TRBD2 (7 bases). V lost 3 bases to trimming and J lost 4 bases, with 17 bases between them. Germline V gene sequence: CDR1 SNHLY, CDR2 FYNNEI. This CDR3 has 16 amino acids. CDR3 amino acids: CASSDGGGGGSDTQYF. The CDR3 nucleotides read TGTGCCAGCAGTGATGGGGGGGGCGGTGGTTCAGATACGCAGTATTTT.

A few counts support this clone. The V gene is TRBV2, the J gene TRBJ1-2; tentative D call: TRBD1 (5 bases). Germline CDR1 is SNHLY and CDR2 is FYNNEI. The CDR3 length is 13 residues. V was shortened by 6 bases and J by 2 bases, with 10 bases between the two germline ends. The CDR3 coding sequence is TGTGCCAGCAGACAGACAGCAAACTATGGCTACACCTTC. Protein sequence: CASRQTANYGYTF. Looking up the rest from reference TRBV2 and TRBJ1-2 gives the full variable domain: EPEVTQTPSHQVTQMGQEVILRCVPISNHLYFYWYRQILGQKVEFLVSFYNNEISEKSEIFDDQFSVERPDGSNFTLKIRSTKLEDSAMYFCASRQTANYGYTFGSGTRLTVV.

The chain has TRBV4-3 and TRBJ1-6; no reliable D call. The CDR3 is 15 residues long. Trimming stripped 5 bases from V and 5 bases from J, with 13 bases between. The V gene's germline CDR1 is LGHNA and CDR2 YSLEER. CDR3 region: CASSGMGWDNSPLHF. The CDR3, as DNA: TGCGCCAGCAGCGGCATGGGATGGGATAATTCACCCCTCCACTTT.

The V gene is TRBV11-2, the J gene TRBJ2-5, with D perhaps TRBD2 (6 bases). Germline V gene lookup returns CDR1 SGHAT and CDR2 FQNNGV. V gave up 6 bases and J gave up 2 bases, with 16 bases separating them. This CDR3 contains 15 residues. CDR3 loop: CASRDRLARQETQYF. The CDR3 bases are TGTGCCAGCAGGGACCGGCTAGCGAGGCAAGAGACCCAGTACTTC.

The V gene is TRBV4-3, the J gene TRBJ1-2; D unresolved. The CDR3 length is 14 residues. Germline V gene data show CDR1 as LGHNA and CDR2 as YSLEER. The V end lost 0 bases, the J end lost 8 bases, and 13 bases lay between the germline ends. CDR3 residues: CASSQDVGGWGYTF. In DNA form, the CDR3 reads TGCGCCAGCAGCCAAGATGTGGGTGGTTGGGGCTACACCTTC.

As DNA, the CDR3 is TGTGCCAGCACCCCGGACAGGGTTAATTCACCCCTCCACTTT. Its protein is CASTPDRVNSPLHF. The chain combines TRBV2 with TRBJ1-6, with TRBD1 matching 8 bases. This CDR3 contains 14 residues. The J segment lost 6 bases and the V segment lost 7 bases, leaving 5 bases of the junction unmatched. Germline loops: CDR1 SNHLY, CDR2 FYNNEI.

V and J are TRBV6-6 and TRBJ1-5, with unresolved D. The V gene lost 8 bases and the J gene lost 4 bases, with 15 bases spanning the gap. Germline V gene lookup returns CDR1 MNHNY and CDR2 SVGAGI (reference sequence). The CDR3 extends over 14 amino acids. The CDR3 sequence is CASGRTSNNQPQHF. The CDR3 nucleotides read TGTGCCAGCGGTAGAACATCTAATAATCAGCCCCAGCATTTT.

In its sample, this clone was seen many times. V usage is TRBV2 and J usage is TRBJ2-5, with 7 bases lining up with TRBD2. Germline V gives CDR1 SNHLY, CDR2 FYNNEI. This CDR3 region has 15 residues. The V and J ends lost 7 bases and 5 bases, in that order; junction bases with no gene match: 13. CDR3 amino acids: CASIYPLAGGETQYF. The CDR3 DNA reads TGTGCCAGCATCTACCCCTTAGCGGGCGGGGAGACCCAGTACTTC.